One sample yielded the 25 T cell receptor beta chains listed below, sequenced in a study of T cell responses to AZD1222 COVID-19 vaccine. The data were produced by immunoSEQ multiplex PCR, yet TCRdb's version contains in-frame clones alone and is incomplete. The sample holds roughly 140,000 clones; more than 75% are singletons and the top ten take around 5.4%. The source material was peripheral blood, sampled on day 0 of AZD1222 vaccination. The receptors were sampled from an adult in good health.

The gene calls are TRBV5-1 and TRBJ1-1, with TRBD1 as a possible D gene (6 bases). The germline V and J ends were trimmed by 0 bases and 6 bases, with 18 bases remaining between them. In germline, CDR1 is SGHRS, CDR2 YFSETQ. The CDR3 totals 16 residues. The CDR3 loop is CASSLAIGGSSAEAFF. As DNA, the CDR3 is TGCGCCAGCAGCTTGGCCATTGGGGGCTCCTCTGCTGAAGCTTTCTTT.

In its sample, this clone is large. The sample holds other DNA sequences that translate to the same CDR3. The chain is built from TRBV19 and TRBJ2-1; D uncertain. Between the trimmed V and J ends, which lost 3 bases and 0 bases, there was a span of 9 bases. Germline V CDR1 and CDR2: LNHDA, SQIVND (reference sequence). The CDR3 is 15 residues long. CDR3 DNA: TGTGCCAGTAGTATTGTGGCCGGCTCCTACAATGAGCAGTTCTTC. Translation gives CASSIVAGSYNEQFF. Full variable domain (outside the CDR3, taken from reference TRBV19 and TRBJ2-1): DGGITQSPKYLFRKEGQNVTLSCEQNLNHDAMYWYRQDPGQGLRLIYYSQIVNDFQKGDIAEGYSVSREKKESFPLTVTSAQKNPTAFYLCASSIVAGSYNEQFFGPGTRLTVL.

This chain uses TRBV4-1 with TRBJ1-5, with D possibly TRBD1 on 6 matching bases. Looked up from germline, CDR1 is MGHRA and CDR2 is YSYEKL. V was shortened by 1 base and J by 3 bases, with 10 bases between the two germline ends. CDR3 size: 15 residues. The CDR3 sequence is CASSQVRGSNQPQHF. In nucleotides, the CDR3 is TGCGCCAGCAGCCAAGTTAGGGGGTCCAATCAGCCCCAGCATTTT.

The V call is TRBV6-6, the J call TRBJ1-1; D remains ambiguous. The CDR3 consists of 10 residues. The germline gives CDR1 MNHNY, CDR2 SVGAGI (reference sequence). Trimming took 8 bases from V and 8 from J, leaving 9 bases between them. CDR3 sequence reads: CASAISEAFF. The CDR3 bases are TGTGCCAGCGCGATCTCCGAAGCTTTCTTT.

The CDR3 DNA reads as TGTGCCAGCAGCTTAGTCGGAGCGGATCAGCCCCAGCATTTT. Protein sequence: CASSLVGADQPQHF. The V and J genes are TRBV7-9 and TRBJ1-5, with D hard to call. The CDR3 covers 14 residues. The V end was cut by 1 base, the J end by 5 bases, with 9 bases between. CDR1 is SEHNR and CDR2 is FQNEAQ in the germline V gene (reference sequence).

CDR3 in amino acids: CASSQETGSSYEQYF. Here the CDR3 DNA reads TGCGCCAGCAGCCAAGAGACCGGAAGCTCCTACGAGCAGTACTTC. The chain has TRBV4-1 and TRBJ2-7; D is ambiguous. Germline V gene sequence: CDR1 MGHRA, CDR2 YSYEKL. Trimming took off 0 bases at V and 0 bases at J, with 9 bases between the two ends. The CDR3 extends over 15 amino acids.

The chain is built from TRBV10-1 and TRBJ1-5, with a possible D match to TRBD1 (6 bases). This CDR3 spans 13 amino acids. Germline lookup yields CDR1 WNHNN and CDR2 SYGVQD (reference sequence). Trimming removed 9 bases at V and 2 bases at J, with 11 bases between. The CDR3 DNA reads as TGCGCCAGAAGTCAGGGGTGCAATCAGCCCCAGCATTTT. Protein sequence: CARSQGCNQPQHF.

The chain's CDR3 is CASSQDGTGGDTEAFF. The CDR3 DNA is TGTGCCAGCAGCCAGGATGGGACAGGGGGAGATACTGAAGCTTTCTTT. The chain carries TRBV14 and TRBJ1-1, with 11 nucleotides matching TRBD1. The CDR3 extends over 16 amino acids. The junction had 8 bases not matched to a gene; V was cut back by 3 bases and J by 5 bases. Germline assignment: CDR1 SGHDN and CDR2 FVKESK.

The V gene is TRBV5-6, the J gene TRBJ2-7; maybe TRBD2 (7 bases). CDR1 and CDR2 (germline): SGHDT, YYEEEE. Trimming took off 1 base at V and 2 bases at J, with 10 bases between the two ends. This CDR3 is built from 14 residues. In DNA, the CDR3 is TGTGCCAGCAGCTTGTGGGGGGGCCCCTACGAGCAGTACTTC. As protein: CASSLWGGPYEQYF.

This chain links TRBV5-6 with TRBJ2-1; D gene ambiguous. The CDR3 is 12 amino acids. V was clipped by 4 bases and J by 8 bases, with 10 bases between them. CDR1 SGHDT and CDR2 YYEEEE come from the germline V gene. The CDR3 DNA follows: TGTGCCAGCAGCCCGGGTATAGATGAGCAGTTCTTC. This translates into CASSPGIDEQFF. Supplemented by reference TRBV5-6 and TRBJ2-1, the full variable domain reads DAGVTQSPTHLIKTRGQQVTLRCSPKSGHDTVSWYQQALGQGPQFIFQYYEEEERQRGNFPDRFSGHQFPNYSSELNVNALLLGDSALYLCASSPGIDEQFFGPGTRLTVL.

This clone was found a few times. The V gene is TRBV18, the J gene TRBJ1-6; D ambiguous. Trimming stripped 5 bases from V and 0 bases from J, with 5 bases between. Germline CDR1 KGHSH, CDR2 LQKENI. The CDR3 runs 14 residues. The CDR3 spells CASSSRSYNSPLHF. The CDR3 region has the DNA TGTGCCAGCTCATCCCGCTCCTATAATTCACCCCTCCACTTT. The whole variable domain, filled in from reference TRBV18 and TRBJ1-6, reads NAGVMQNPRHLVRRRGQEARLRCSPMKGHSHVYWYRQLPEEGLKFMVYLQKENIIDESGMPKERFSAEFPKEGPSILRIQQVVRGDSAAYFCASSSRSYNSPLHFGNGTRLTVT.

The CDR3 DNA is TGTGCCAGCCAGTCGACAGGGCCCTACGAGCAGTACTTC. This sequence encodes CASQSTGPYEQYF. The rearrangement links TRBV2 to TRBJ2-7; 7 bases are a match to TRBD1. The CDR3 totals 13 residues. Per the germline V gene, CDR1 is SNHLY and CDR2 is FYNNEI. V dropped 8 bases and J dropped 2; count of bases not matched to a gene: 6. Together with reference TRBV2 and TRBJ2-7, the CDR3 gives the full variable domain: EPEVTQTPSHQVTQMGQEVILRCVPISNHLYFYWYRQILGQKVEFLVSFYNNEISEKSEIFDDQFSVERPDGSNFTLKIRSTKLEDSAMYFCASQSTGPYEQYFGPGTRLTVT.

This clone was seen a few times. The chain is built from TRBV5-1 and TRBJ2-5; maybe TRBD1 (7 bases). CDR3 length: 16 residues. The germline V gene has CDR1 SGHRS and CDR2 YFSETQ. Trimming took off 0 bases at V and 4 bases at J, with 16 bases between the two ends. The DNA for the CDR3 is TGCGCCAGCAGCTTGGGCGGGACAGTGGGGCTAGAGACCCAGTACTTC. Its translation is CASSLGGTVGLETQYF.

This chain connects TRBV7-2 to TRBJ1-4, with a weak D call TRBD1 (5 bases). V was shortened by 5 bases and J by 4 bases, with 11 bases between the two germline ends. CDR1 and CDR2 from the germline V gene are SGHTA and FQGNSA. CDR3 length: 14 amino acids. The CDR3 here is CASSRADSNEKLFF. The CDR3, as DNA: TGTGCCAGCAGCAGGGCAGACAGTAATGAAAAACTGTTTTTT. Full variable domain (outside the CDR3, taken from reference TRBV7-2 and TRBJ1-4): GAGVSQSPSNKVTEKGKDVELRCDPISGHTALYWYRQSLGQGLEFLIYFQGNSAPDKSGLPSDRFSAERTGGSVSTLTIQRTQQEDSAVYLCASSRADSNEKLFFGSGTQLSVL.

V gene TRBV10-3 combines with J gene TRBJ2-4; tentative D call: TRBD2 (5 bases). CDR3 length: 14 residues. Per germline, CDR1 ENHRY and CDR2 SYGVKD. Trimming left V 4 bases short and J 0 bases short, with 7 bases between. The CDR3 DNA is TGTGCCATCAGTGCCGGGGTAGCCAAAAACATTCAGTACTTC. Protein product: CAISAGVAKNIQYF.

The CDR3 sequence: CASSYSMGLGREAFF. CDR3 nucleotide sequence: TGTGCCAGCAGTTACTCGATGGGCCTTGGTCGGGAAGCTTTCTTT. This chain uses TRBV6-5 with TRBJ1-1; D call uncertain. From germline, CDR1 is MNHEY and CDR2 SVGAGI. V was trimmed by 0 bases and J by 8 bases, leaving 16 bases between them. The CDR3 is made up of 15 amino acids.

The genes are TRBV27 and TRBJ2-3; a possible D gene is TRBD1 (6 bases). The CDR3 length is 14 residues. V lost 4 bases to trimming and J lost 5 bases, with 13 bases between them. The germline V gene encodes CDR1 MNHEY and CDR2 SMNVEV (reference sequence). This CDR3 reads CASSSPPRGDTQYF. The CDR3 bases are TGTGCCAGCAGTTCACCCCCCAGGGGAGATACGCAGTATTTT.

The rearrangement links TRBV25-1 to TRBJ1-2; a possible D gene is TRBD1 (5 bases). The CDR3 contains 15 residues. V was pared by 4 bases and J by 7 bases, with 19 bases between. Germline CDR1 reads MGHDK; CDR2 reads SYGVNS. As DNA, the CDR3 is TGTGCCAGCAGTGTGGGGACCTTCGGCAATGGTGGCTACACCTTC. Amino acid sequence: CASSVGTFGNGGYTF.

V is TRBV6-5 and J is TRBJ2-3, with TRBD1 matching over 7 bases. Germline loops: CDR1 MNHEY, CDR2 SVGAGI. CDR3 length: 16 residues. After removal of 0 bases from V and 7 bases from J, the junction contained 10 bases not matched to a gene. CDR3 residues: CASSYSRTGSRHTQYF. The DNA of the CDR3 is TGTGCCAGCAGTTACTCCCGGACAGGATCTCGACATACGCAGTATTTT.

This chain joins TRBV29-1 and TRBJ2-1; D might be TRBD2 (5 bases). Germline assignment: CDR1 SQVTM and CDR2 ANQGSEA. The CDR3 is 16 amino acids. V lost 4 bases and J lost 6, with 22 bases in between. CDR3 sequence (DNA): TGCAGCGTTGTGCTTGTTGGACTCACCCTTTTCAATGAGCAGTTCTTC. As protein: CSVVLVGLTLFNEQFF.

CDR3 loop: CASSLTRGQFF. The CDR3 nucleotides are TGTGCCAGCAGTTTGACGCGGGGGCAGTTCTTC. The chain carries TRBV28 and TRBJ2-1; the D gene is possibly TRBD2 (6 bases). CDR3 length equals 11 residues. The V gene lost 3 bases and the J gene lost 12 bases, with 9 bases spanning the gap. Germline assignment: CDR1 MDHEN and CDR2 SYDVKM.

This sequence joins TRBV4-3 and TRBJ1-3; 8 bases match TRBD1. The V gene's germline CDR1 is LGHNA and CDR2 YSLEER. The CDR3 runs to 15 residues. The trim removed 1 base at V and 2 bases at J, leaving 1 base unmatched. The CDR3 nucleotides are TGCGCCAGCAGCCAAGGGACAGGGCCTGGAAACACCATATATTTT. Its translation is CASSQGTGPGNTIYF.

This chain uses TRBV30 with TRBJ2-7; D may be TRBD2 (5 bases). The CDR3 has 13 residues. Germline lookup yields CDR1 GTSNPN and CDR2 SVGIG (reference sequence). V was cut by 0 bases and J by 3 bases, with 9 bases left in between. The CDR3 loop reads CAWSVTGIYEQYF. The CDR3 DNA reads as TGTGCCTGGAGTGTAACCGGGATCTACGAGCAGTACTTC.

This chain connects TRBV25-1 to TRBJ1-2; D might be TRBD1 (5 bases). The CDR3 consists of 14 residues. Trimming took 7 bases from V and 3 from J, leaving 15 bases between them. Germline lookup yields CDR1 MGHDK and CDR2 SYGVNS. CDR3 nucleotides: TGTGCCAGCACCAAGTCGGGGGGGGACTATGGCTACACCTTC. Translating gives CASTKSGGDYGYTF.

The chain joins TRBV19 to TRBJ1-1, with a weak D call TRBD1 (5 bases). Germline lookup yields CDR1 LNHDA and CDR2 SQIVND (reference sequence). This CDR3 region has 14 residues. The V end lost 3 bases, the J end lost 4 bases, and 12 bases lay between the germline ends. In nucleotides, the CDR3 is TGTGCCAGTAGTATTAGGGGATGGGGCACTGAAGCTTTCTTT. Translating it yields CASSIRGWGTEAFF.